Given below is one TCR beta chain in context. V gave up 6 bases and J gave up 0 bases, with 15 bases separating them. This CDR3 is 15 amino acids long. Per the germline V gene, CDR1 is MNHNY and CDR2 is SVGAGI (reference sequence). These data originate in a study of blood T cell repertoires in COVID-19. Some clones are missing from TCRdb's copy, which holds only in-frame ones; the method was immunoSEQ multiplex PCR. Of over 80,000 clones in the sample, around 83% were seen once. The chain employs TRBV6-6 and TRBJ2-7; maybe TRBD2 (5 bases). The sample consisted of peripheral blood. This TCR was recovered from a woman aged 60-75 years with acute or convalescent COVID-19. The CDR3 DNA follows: TGTGCCAGCAGCCAACTAGGACTCTCCTCCTACGAGCAGTACTTC. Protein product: CASSQLGLSSYEQYF.